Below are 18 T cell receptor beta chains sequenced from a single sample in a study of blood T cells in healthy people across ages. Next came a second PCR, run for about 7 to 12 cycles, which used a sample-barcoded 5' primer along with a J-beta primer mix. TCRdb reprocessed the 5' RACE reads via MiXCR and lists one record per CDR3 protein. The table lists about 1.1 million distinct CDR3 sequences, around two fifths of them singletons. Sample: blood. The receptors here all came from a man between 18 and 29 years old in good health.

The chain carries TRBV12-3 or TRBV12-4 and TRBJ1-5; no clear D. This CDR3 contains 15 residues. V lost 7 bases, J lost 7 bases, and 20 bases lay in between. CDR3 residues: CASKETERARQPQHF. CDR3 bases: TGTGCCAGCAAAGAGACGGAAAGGGCTCGGCAGCCCCAGCATTTT.

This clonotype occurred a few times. CDR3 in DNA: TGCAGTGCTAGGGGTCCTGTGTTGGGAGAAAAACTGTTTTTT. This gives the protein CSARGPVLGEKLFF. The V gene is TRBV20-1, the J gene TRBJ1-4; unclear D gene. Germline CDR1 reads DFQATT; CDR2 reads SNEGSKA (reference sequence). The CDR3 sequence is 14 residues long. Trimming took 3 bases from V and 8 from J, leaving 16 bases between them.

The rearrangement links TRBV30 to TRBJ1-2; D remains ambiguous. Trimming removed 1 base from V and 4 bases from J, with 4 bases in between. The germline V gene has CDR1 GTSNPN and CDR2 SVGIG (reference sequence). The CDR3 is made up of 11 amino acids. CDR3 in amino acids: CAWSEGYGYTF. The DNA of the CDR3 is TGTGCCTGGAGTGAGGGCTATGGCTACACCTTC.

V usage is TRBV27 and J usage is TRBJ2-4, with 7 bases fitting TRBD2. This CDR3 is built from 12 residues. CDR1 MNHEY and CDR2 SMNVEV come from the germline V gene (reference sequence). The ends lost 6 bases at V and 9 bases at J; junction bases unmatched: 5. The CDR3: CASSNGLGIQYF. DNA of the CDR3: TGTGCCAGCAGCAACGGACTAGGCATTCAGTACTTC.

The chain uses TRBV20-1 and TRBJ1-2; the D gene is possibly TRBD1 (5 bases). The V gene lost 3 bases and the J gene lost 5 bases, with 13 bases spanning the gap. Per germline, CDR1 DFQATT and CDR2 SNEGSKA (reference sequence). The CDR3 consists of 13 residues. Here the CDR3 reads CSARIAGQYGYTF. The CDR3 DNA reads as TGCAGTGCTAGGATCGCAGGGCAATATGGCTACACCTTC.

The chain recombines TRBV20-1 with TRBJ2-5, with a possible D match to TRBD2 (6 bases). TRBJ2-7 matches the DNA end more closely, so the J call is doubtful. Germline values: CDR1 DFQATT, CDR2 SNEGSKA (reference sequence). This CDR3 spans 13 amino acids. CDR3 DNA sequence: TGCAGTGCTCGTGCACTAGCAACGAACGAGCAGTACTTC. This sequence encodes CSARALATNEQYF.

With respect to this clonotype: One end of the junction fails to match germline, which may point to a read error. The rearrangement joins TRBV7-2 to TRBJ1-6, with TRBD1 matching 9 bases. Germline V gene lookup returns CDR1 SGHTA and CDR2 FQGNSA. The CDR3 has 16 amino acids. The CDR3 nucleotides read TGTGCCGGCAGCTTAGTGGGGACAGGGAATAATTCACCCCTCCACTTT. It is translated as CAGSLVGTGNNSPLHF.

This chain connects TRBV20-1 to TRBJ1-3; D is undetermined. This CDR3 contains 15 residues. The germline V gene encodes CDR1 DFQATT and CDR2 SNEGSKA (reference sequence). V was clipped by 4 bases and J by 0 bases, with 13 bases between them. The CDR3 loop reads CSAKEGPRSGNTIYF. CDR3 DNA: TGCAGTGCTAAAGAAGGACCCCGCTCTGGAAACACCATATATTTT.

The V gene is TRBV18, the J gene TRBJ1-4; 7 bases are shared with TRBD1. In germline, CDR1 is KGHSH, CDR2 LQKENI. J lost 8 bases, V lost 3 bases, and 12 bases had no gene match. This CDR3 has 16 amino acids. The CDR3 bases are TGTGCCAGCTCACCTCCCACAGGGGTAGAGCGAGAAAAACTGTTTTTT. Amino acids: CASSPPTGVEREKLFF.

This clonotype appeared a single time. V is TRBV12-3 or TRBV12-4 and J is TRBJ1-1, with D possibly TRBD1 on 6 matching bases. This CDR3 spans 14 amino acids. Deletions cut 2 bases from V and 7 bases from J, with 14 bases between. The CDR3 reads CASSLWGAKGEAFF. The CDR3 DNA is TGTGCCAGCAGTTTATGGGGGGCGAAGGGTGAAGCTTTCTTT.

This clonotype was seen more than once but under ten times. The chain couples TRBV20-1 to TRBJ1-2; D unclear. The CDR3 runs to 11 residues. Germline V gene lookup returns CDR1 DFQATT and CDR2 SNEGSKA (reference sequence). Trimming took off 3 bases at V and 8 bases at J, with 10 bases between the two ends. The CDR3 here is CSARLTWGYTF. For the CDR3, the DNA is TGCAGTGCTAGGCTGACCTGGGGCTACACCTTC.

The CDR3 DNA reads as TGTGCCAGCAGTGACTCCCACCCTGGGTATGGCTACACCTTC. Its protein product is CASSDSHPGYGYTF. The J gene is TRBJ1-2, the V gene TRBV2, with D uncertain. Trimming took 3 bases from V and 5 from J, leaving 13 bases between them. The CDR3 contains 14 residues. Germline CDR1 and CDR2: SNHLY and FYNNEI. The variable domain in full, with the rest retrieved from reference TRBV2 and TRBJ1-2, is EPEVTQTPSHQVTQMGQEVILRCVPISNHLYFYWYRQILGQKVEFLVSFYNNEISEKSEIFDDQFSVERPDGSNFTLKIRSTKLEDSAMYFCASSDSHPGYGYTFGSGTRLTVV.

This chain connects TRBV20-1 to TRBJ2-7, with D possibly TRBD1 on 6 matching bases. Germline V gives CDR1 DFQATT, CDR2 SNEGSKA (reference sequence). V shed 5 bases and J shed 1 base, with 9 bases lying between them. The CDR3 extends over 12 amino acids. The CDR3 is CSASDRSYEQYF. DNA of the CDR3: TGCAGTGCTTCGGACAGATCCTACGAGCAGTACTTC.

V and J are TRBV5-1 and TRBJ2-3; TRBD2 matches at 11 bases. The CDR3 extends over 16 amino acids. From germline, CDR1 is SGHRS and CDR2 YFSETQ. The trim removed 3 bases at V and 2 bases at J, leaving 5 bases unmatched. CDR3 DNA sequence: TGCGCCAGCAGCTCCGGGACTAGCGGACACACAGATACGCAGTATTTT. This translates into CASSSGTSGHTDTQYF.

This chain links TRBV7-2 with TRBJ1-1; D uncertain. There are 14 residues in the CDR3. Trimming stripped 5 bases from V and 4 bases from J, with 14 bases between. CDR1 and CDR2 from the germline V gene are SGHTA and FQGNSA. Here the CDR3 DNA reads TGTGCCAGCAGCGCAATGGGCAAGGGCACTGAAGCTTTCTTT. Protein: CASSAMGKGTEAFF.

CDR3 DNA sequence: TGTGCCAGCAGTTCCGGACTAGCGAGCAAGCAGTACTTC. This gives the protein CASSSGLASKQYF. This chain joins TRBV6-5 and TRBJ2-7; 9 positions agree with TRBD2. V gave up 4 bases and J gave up 8 bases; unmatched junction bases: 6. In germline, CDR1 is MNHEY, CDR2 SVGAGI. This CDR3 has 13 amino acids.

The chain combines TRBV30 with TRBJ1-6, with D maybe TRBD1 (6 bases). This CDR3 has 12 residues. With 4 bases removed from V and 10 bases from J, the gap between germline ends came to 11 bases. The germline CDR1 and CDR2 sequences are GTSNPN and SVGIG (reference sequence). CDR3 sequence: CAWKDSGSPLHF. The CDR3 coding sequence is TGTGCCTGGAAGGACAGTGGGTCACCCCTCCACTTT.

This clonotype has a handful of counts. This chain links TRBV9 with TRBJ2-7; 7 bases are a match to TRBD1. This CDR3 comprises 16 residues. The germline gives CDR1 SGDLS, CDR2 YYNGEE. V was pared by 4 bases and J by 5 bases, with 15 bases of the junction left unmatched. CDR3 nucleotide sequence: TGTGCCAGCAGCAGCAGCCTAAGACCCGACAGGGACGAGCAGTACTTC. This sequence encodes CASSSSLRPDRDEQYF.